This T cell receptor beta chain was identified during a study of T cells after yellow fever vaccination (dated by TCRdb to 2018 to 2020). With regard to the full study: Libraries from fractions with low cell numbers were prepared with the SMART-Seq v4 Ultra Low Input RNA kit. To follow T-cell clones before and after primary and booster YFV17D yellow fever vaccination, bulk TCR alpha and beta repertoires were sequenced over time. Two healthy male donors, one aged 18 to 30 and one aged 30 to 39 years, made up the cohort. Blood was collected at multiple timepoints before and after primary and secondary immunization, and bulk PBMC replicates and cell subsets were isolated.

TCR cDNA was synthesized by 5'RACE template switching, through which a universal primer site and unique molecular identifiers were introduced. Priming for cDNA synthesis came from both the TCR alpha and TCR beta constant segments. Library amplification involved two PCR steps, and the second step added sample barcodes and sequencing adapters. Sequencing of libraries was performed on Illumina HiSeq 2500 (2x100 bp) or NovaSeq (2x150 bp). The paper's data handling went like this. Reads were demultiplexed and collapsed into UMI consensus sequences with MIGEC, and V(D)J alignment was performed with MiXCR. Using edgeR on replicate PBMC samples, clonotypes were called vaccine-responding if FDR was below 0.01 and the log2 fold change was above 5 up to day 15. CD4 or CD8 identity was assigned to each bulk clonotype according to whether the clonotype was present at higher abundance in the sequenced CD4 repertoire or the sequenced CD8 repertoire. The raw public data were reprocessed by TCRdb itself: fastp quality trimming at Q25, MiXCR clonotype calling, in-frame beta chains only. Entries that share a CDR3 protein sequence are merged under the most common genes and DNA. The V and J calls reflect TCRdb's pipeline rather than the authors' work. The table for this sample lists some 560,000 distinct CDR3 sequences; less than 20% of them were counted only once. 15% to 20% of the sample is held by the ten biggest clonotypes.

Summary of the overall study and its limitations: Computational filtering was required because FACS-sorted repertoires could contain abundant contaminating clonotypes from the bulk population. A small share of clonotypes occurred in both CD4 and CD8 compartments, likely arising from convergent recombination. Only a couple of donors were included in the study, so the extent to which the findings can be generalized is limited. Most clones expanded after primary vaccination were re-detected after the booster (almost 98% of CD4 and approximately 85% of CD8), suggesting broad memory maintenance. Compared with the primary T-cell response, the secondary T-cell response was weaker but faster, peaking on day 5 rather than day 15.

The CDR3 contains 16 residues, cysteine and phenylalanine counted. Only CDR3 DNA is held: 48 bases, read in frame from base 1. CDR1 KGHSH and CDR2 LQKENI were looked up in the germline V gene. At the junction V is shortened by 4 bases and J by 7 bases, with 23 bases in between. The meaning of the sample's treatment or condition label: live attenuated yellow fever vaccine strain. At each blood-draw timepoint, two biological replicates of bulk PBMCs were obtained. PBMCs were isolated from peripheral blood using a standard Ficoll-Paque protocol. TriZol was used to extract RNA from bulk PBMCs, CD4 and CD8 fractions, and dextramer-positive and dextramer-negative fractions. Details on this clonotype: Its antigen remains unidentified. The sample holds no much larger clone one base away, and base qualities are not on file.

This sequence was found in a man between 18 and 35 years old who received the YFV17D yellow fever vaccine. The chain is made from TRBV18 and TRBJ2-7; no confident D gene assignment can be made. Specimen: PBMCs, collected 5 to 6 days after the first yellow fever vaccination. At the DNA level, the sequence is TGTGCCAGCTCACTACTACCTCCTCTGGTGGCATGGGAGCAGTACTTC. Its amino acids are CASSLLPPLVAWEQYF.